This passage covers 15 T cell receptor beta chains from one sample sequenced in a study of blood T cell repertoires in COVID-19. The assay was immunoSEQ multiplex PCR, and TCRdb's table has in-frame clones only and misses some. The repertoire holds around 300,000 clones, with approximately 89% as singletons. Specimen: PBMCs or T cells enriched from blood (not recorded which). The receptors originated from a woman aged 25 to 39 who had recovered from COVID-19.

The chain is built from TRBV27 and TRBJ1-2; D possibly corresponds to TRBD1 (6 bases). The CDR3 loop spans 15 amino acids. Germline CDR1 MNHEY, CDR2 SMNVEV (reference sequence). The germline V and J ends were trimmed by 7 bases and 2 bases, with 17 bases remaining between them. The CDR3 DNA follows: TGTGCCAGCACTCCACAGGGCGGGAGAAACTATGGCTACACCTTC. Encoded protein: CASTPQGGRNYGYTF.

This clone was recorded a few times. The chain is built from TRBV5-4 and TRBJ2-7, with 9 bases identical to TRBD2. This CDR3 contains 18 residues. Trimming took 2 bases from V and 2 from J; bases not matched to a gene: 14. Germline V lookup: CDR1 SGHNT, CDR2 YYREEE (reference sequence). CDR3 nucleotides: TGTGCCAGCAGCTTTGCCTTAGTTAGCGGGGGCCAAACCTACGAGCAGTACTTC. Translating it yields CASSFALVSGGQTYEQYF.

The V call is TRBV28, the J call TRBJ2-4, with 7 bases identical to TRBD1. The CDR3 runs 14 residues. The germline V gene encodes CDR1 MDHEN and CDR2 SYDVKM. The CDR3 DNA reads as TGTGCAACTTGGCGCCGGGACAGCGGTGGCATTCAGTACTTC. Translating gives CATWRRDSGGIQYF.

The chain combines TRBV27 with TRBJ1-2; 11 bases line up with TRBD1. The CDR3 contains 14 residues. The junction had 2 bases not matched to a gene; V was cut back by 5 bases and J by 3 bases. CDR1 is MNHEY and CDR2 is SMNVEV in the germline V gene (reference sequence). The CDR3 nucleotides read TGTGCCAGCAGTAGGACAGGGGGCGACTATGGCTACACCTTC. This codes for CASSRTGGDYGYTF.

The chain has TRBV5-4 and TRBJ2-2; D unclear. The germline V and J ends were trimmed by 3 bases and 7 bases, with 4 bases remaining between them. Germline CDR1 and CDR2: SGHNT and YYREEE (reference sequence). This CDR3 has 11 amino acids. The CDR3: CASSSGGELFF. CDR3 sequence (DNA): TGTGCCAGCAGCTCCGGCGGGGAGCTGTTTTTT.

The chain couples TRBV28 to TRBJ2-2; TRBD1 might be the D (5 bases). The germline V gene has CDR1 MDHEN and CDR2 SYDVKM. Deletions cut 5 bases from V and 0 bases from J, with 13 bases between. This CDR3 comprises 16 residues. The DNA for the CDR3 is TGTGCCAGCAGTCCCCTGGGGCAGCCGAACACCGGGGAGCTGTTTTTT. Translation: CASSPLGQPNTGELFF.

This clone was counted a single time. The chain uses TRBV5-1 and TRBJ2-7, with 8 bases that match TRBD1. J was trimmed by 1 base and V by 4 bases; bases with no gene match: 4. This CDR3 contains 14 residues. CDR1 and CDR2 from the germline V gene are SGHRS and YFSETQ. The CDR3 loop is CASSIGTGSYEQYF. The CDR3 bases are TGCGCCAGCAGCATCGGGACAGGATCCTACGAGCAGTACTTC. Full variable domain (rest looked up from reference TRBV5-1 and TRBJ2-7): KAGVTQTPRYLIKTRGQQVTLSCSPISGHRSVSWYQQTPGQGLQFLFEYFSETQRNKGNFPGRFSGRQFSNSRSEMNVSTLELGDSALYLCASSIGTGSYEQYFGPGTRLTVT.

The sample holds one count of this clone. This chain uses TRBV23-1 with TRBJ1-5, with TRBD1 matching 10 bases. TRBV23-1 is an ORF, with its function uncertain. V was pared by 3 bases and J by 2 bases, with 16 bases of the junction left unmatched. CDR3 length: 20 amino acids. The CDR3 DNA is TGCGCCAGCAGTCATCGCCCGGGACAGGGGCCTAGTTTTGGCAATCAGCCCCAGCATTTT. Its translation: CASSHRPGQGPSFGNQPQHF.

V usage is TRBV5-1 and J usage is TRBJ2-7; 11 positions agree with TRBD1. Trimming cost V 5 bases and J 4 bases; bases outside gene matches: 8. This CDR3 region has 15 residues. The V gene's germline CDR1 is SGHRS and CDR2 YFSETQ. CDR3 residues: CASRYRTGGLYEQYF. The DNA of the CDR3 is TGCGCCAGCAGGTATCGGACAGGGGGCTTGTACGAGCAGTACTTC.

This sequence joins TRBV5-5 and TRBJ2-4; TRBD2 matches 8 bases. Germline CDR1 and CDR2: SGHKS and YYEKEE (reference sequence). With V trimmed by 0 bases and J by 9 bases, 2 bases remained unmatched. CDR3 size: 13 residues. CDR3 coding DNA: TGTGCCAGCAGCTTGGTAGCGGGGCTCATTCAGTACTTC. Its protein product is CASSLVAGLIQYF.

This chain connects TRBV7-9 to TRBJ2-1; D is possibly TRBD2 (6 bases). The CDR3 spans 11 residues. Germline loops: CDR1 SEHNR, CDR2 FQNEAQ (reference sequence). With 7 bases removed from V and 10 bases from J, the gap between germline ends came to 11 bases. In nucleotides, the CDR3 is TGTGCCAGCACTTGGAGGGCAGAGCAGTTCTTC. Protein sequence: CASTWRAEQFF.

As DNA, the CDR3 is TGTGCCAGCTCGAACCGACAGTTACCTAGCACAGATACGCAGTATTTT. It translates to CASSNRQLPSTDTQYF. The genes are TRBV27 and TRBJ2-3, with D possibly TRBD1 on 5 matching bases. CDR3 size: 16 residues. From germline, CDR1 is MNHEY and CDR2 SMNVEV (reference sequence). V shed 8 bases and J shed 0 bases, with 18 bases lying between them.

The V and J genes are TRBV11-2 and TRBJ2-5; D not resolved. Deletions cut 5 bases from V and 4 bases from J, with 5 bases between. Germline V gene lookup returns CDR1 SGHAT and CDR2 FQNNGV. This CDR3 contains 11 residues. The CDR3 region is CASSRRETQYF. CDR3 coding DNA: TGTGCCAGCAGCCGTAGAGAGACCCAGTACTTC.

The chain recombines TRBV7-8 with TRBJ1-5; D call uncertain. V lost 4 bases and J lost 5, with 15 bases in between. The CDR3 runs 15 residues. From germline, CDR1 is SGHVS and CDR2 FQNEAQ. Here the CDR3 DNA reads TGTGCCAGCAGCTCCAACGAAGGGCGGGATCAGCCCCAGCATTTT. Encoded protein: CASSSNEGRDQPQHF.

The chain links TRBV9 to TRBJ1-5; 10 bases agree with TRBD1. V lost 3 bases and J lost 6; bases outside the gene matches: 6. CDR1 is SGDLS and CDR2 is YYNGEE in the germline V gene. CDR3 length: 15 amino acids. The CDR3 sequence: CASSGGTGDVQPQHF. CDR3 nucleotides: TGTGCCAGCAGCGGCGGGACAGGGGACGTTCAGCCCCAGCATTTT.